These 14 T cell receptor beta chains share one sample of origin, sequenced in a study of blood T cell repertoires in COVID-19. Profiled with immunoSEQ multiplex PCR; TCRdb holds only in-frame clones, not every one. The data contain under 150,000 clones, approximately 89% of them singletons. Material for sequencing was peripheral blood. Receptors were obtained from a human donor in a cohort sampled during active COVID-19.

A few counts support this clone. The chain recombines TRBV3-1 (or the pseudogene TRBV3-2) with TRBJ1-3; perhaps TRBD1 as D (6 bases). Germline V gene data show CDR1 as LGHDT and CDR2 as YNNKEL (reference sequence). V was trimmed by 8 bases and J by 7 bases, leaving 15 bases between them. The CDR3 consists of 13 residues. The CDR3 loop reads CASAAGDSNTIYF. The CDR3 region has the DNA TGTGCCAGCGCGGCAGGGGATTCGAACACCATATATTTT.

In DNA form, the CDR3 reads TGCGCCAGCAGCCAAGATGTAAGGGCCCGGGGGGGCTACACCTTC. It specifies CASSQDVRARGGYTF. The genes are TRBV4-3 and TRBJ1-2; tentative D call: TRBD1 (5 bases). This CDR3 is built from 15 residues. Trimming shortened V by 0 bases and J by 8 bases, and 16 bases separated the two germline ends. CDR1 is LGHNA, CDR2 YSLEER, per germline.

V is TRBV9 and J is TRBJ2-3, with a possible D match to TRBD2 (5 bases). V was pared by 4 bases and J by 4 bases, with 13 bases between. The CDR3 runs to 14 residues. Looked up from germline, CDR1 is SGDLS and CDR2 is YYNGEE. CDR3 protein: CASSPYLGADTQYF. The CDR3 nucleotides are TGTGCCAGCAGCCCCTATCTCGGGGCAGATACGCAGTATTTT.

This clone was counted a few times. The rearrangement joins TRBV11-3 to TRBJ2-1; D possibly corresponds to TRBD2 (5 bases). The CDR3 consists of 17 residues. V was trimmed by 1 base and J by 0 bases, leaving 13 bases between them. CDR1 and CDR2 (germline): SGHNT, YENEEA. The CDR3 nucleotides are TGTGCCAGCAGCTTAGTAGTGGGAGTTAGCTCCTACAATGAGCAGTTCTTC. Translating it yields CASSLVVGVSSYNEQFF.

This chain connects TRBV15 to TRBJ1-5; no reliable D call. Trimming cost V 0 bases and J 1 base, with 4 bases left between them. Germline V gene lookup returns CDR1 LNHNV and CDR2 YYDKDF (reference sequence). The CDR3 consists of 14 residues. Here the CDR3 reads CATSRESSNQPQHF. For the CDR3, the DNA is TGTGCCACCAGCAGAGAGTCAAGCAATCAGCCCCAGCATTTT.

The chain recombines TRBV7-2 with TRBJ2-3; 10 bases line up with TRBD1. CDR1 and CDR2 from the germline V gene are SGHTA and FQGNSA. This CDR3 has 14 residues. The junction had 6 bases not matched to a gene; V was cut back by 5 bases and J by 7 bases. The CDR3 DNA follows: TGTGCCAGCAGCATGACAGGGGGCGGGAATACGCAGTATTTT. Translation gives CASSMTGGGNTQYF.

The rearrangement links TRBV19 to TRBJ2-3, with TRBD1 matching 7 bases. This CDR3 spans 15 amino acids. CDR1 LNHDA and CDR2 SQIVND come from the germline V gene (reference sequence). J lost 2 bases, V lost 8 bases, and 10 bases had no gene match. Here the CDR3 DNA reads TGTGCCAGTCTGCCTGGACAGGCAATCACAGATACGCAGTATTTT. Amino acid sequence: CASLPGQAITDTQYF.

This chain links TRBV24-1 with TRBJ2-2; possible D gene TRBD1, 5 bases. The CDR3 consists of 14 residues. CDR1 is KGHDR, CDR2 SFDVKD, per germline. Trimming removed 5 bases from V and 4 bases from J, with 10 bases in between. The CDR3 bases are TGTGCCACCAGTGCCTTCGACAGCACCGGGGAGCTGTTTTTT. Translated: CATSAFDSTGELFF.

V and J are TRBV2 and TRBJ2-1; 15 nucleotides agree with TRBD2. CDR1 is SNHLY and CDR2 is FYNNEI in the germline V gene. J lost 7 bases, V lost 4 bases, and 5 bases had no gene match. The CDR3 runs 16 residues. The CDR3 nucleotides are TGTGCCAGCAGTGGCGGACTAGCGGGAGGGATGAATGAGCAGTTCTTC. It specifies CASSGGLAGGMNEQFF. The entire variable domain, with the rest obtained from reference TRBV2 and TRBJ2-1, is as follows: EPEVTQTPSHQVTQMGQEVILRCVPISNHLYFYWYRQILGQKVEFLVSFYNNEISEKSEIFDDQFSVERPDGSNFTLKIRSTKLEDSAMYFCASSGGLAGGMNEQFFGPGTRLTVL.

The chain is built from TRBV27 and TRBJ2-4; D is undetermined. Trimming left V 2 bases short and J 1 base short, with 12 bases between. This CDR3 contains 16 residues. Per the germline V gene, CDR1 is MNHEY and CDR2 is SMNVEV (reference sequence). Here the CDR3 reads CASSLQVGLAKNIQYF. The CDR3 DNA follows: TGTGCCAGCAGTTTACAGGTTGGCCTGGCCAAAAACATTCAGTACTTC.

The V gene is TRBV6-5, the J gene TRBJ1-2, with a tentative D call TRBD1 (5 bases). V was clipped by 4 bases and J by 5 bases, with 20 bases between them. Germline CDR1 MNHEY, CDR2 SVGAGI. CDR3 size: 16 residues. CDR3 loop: CASSFSNAREGYGYTF. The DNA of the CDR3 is TGTGCCAGCAGTTTCTCAAACGCGAGGGAGGGGTATGGCTACACCTTC.

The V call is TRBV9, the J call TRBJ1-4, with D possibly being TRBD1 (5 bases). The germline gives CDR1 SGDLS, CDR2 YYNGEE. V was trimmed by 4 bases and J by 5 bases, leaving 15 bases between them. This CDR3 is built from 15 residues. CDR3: CASSLSTDGNEKLFF. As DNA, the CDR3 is TGTGCCAGCAGCCTTTCGACAGATGGGAATGAAAAACTGTTTTTT.

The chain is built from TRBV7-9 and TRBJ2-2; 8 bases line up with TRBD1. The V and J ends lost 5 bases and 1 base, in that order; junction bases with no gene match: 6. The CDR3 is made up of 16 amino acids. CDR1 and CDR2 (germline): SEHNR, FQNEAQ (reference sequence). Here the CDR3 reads CASSHQGTGNTGELFF. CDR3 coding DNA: TGTGCCAGCAGCCATCAAGGGACAGGGAACACCGGGGAGCTGTTTTTT. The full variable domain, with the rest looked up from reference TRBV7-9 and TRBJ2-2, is DTGVSQNPRHKITKRGQNVTFRCDPISEHNRLYWYRQTLGQGPEFLTYFQNEAQLEKSRLLSDRFSAERPKGSFSTLEIQRTEQGDSAMYLCASSHQGTGNTGELFFGEGSRLTVL.

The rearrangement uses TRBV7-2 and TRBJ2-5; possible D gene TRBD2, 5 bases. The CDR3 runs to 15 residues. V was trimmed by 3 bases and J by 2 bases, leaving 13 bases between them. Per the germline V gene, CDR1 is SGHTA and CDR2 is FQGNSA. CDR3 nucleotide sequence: TGTGCCAGCAGCTTCGGGCGGGTGGGGCAAGAGACCCAGTACTTC. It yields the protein CASSFGRVGQETQYF.